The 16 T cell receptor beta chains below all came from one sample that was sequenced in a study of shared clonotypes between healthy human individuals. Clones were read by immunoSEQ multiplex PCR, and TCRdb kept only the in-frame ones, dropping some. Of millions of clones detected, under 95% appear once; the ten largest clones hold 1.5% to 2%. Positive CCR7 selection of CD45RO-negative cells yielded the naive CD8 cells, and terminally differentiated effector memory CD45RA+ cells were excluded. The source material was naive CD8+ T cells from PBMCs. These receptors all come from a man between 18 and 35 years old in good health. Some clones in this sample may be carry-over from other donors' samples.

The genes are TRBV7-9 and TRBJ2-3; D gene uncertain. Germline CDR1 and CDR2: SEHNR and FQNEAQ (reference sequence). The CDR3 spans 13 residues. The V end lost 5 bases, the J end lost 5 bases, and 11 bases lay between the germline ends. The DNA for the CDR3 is TGTGCCAGCAGCGGGGTCTCGGGAGATACGCAGTATTTT. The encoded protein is CASSGVSGDTQYF. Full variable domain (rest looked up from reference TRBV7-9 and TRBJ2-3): DTGVSQNPRHKITKRGQNVTFRCDPISEHNRLYWYRQTLGQGPEFLTYFQNEAQLEKSRLLSDRFSAERPKGSFSTLEIQRTEQGDSAMYLCASSGVSGDTQYFGPGTRLTVL.

The CDR3 reads CASSWDAGRGVLKGQYF. CDR3 sequence (DNA): TGTGCCAGCAGCTGGGACGCGGGCAGGGGCGTACTCAAGGGGCAGTACTTC. V is TRBV5-5 and J is TRBJ2-7, with D perhaps TRBD1 (6 bases). CDR1 is SGHKS, CDR2 YYEKEE, per germline (reference sequence). Trimming stripped 3 bases from V and 9 bases from J, with 28 bases between. This CDR3 has 17 amino acids.

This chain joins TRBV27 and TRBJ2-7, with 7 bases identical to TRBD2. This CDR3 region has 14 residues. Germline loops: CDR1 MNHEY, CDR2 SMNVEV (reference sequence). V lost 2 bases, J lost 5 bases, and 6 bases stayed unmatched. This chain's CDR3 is CASSLGGGWNEQYF. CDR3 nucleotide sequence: TGTGCCAGCAGTTTAGGGGGGGGTTGGAACGAGCAGTACTTC.

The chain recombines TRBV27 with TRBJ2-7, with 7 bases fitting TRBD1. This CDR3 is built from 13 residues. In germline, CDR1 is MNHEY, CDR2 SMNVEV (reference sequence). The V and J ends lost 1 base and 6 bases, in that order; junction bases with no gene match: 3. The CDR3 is CASSLYRGGEQYF. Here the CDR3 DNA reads TGTGCCAGCAGTTTATACAGGGGTGGCGAGCAGTACTTC.

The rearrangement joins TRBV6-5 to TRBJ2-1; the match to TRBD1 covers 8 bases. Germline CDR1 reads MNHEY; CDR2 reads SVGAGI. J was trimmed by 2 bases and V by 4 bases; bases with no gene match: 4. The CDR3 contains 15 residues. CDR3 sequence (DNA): TGTGCCAGCAGTTTTGGGACAGGAGCCTACAATGAGCAGTTCTTC. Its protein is CASSFGTGAYNEQFF.

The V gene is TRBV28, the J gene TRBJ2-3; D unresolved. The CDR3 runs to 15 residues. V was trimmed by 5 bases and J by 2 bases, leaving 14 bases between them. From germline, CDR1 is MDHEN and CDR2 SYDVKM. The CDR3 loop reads CASSPLTSSTDTQYF. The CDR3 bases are TGTGCCAGCAGTCCCCTGACAAGCTCCACAGATACGCAGTATTTT.

The CDR3 sequence is CASSKGGGPAEAFF. DNA of the CDR3: TGTGCCAGTAGTAAGGGAGGGGGTCCAGCTGAAGCTTTCTTT. This chain uses TRBV19 with TRBJ1-1, with D possibly being TRBD1 (6 bases). V lost 4 bases, J lost 6 bases, and 15 bases lay in between. Per germline, CDR1 LNHDA and CDR2 SQIVND (reference sequence). This CDR3 has 14 amino acids.

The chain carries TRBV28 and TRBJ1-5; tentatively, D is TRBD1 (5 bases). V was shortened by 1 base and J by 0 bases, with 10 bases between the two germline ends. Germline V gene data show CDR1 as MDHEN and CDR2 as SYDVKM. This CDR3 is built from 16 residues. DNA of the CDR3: TGTGCCAGCAGTTTATTTCGGGGCATTAGCAATCAGCCCCAGCATTTT. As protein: CASSLFRGISNQPQHF.

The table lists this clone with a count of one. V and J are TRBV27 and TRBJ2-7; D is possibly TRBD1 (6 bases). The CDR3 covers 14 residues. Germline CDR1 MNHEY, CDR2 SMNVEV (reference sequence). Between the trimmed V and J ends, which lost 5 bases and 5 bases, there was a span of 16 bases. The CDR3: CASSPITGMNEQYF. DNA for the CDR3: TGTGCCAGCAGTCCTATAACAGGGATGAACGAGCAGTACTTC.

CDR3 region: CASGGRREDNEQFF. As DNA, the CDR3 is TGCGCCAGCGGGGGGAGGAGGGAGGACAATGAGCAGTTCTTC. V usage is TRBV10-2 and J usage is TRBJ2-1, with D perhaps matching TRBD2 (6 bases). Germline CDR1 is WSHSY and CDR2 is SAAADI. V lost 8 bases and J lost 5, with 16 bases in between. This CDR3 is built from 14 residues.

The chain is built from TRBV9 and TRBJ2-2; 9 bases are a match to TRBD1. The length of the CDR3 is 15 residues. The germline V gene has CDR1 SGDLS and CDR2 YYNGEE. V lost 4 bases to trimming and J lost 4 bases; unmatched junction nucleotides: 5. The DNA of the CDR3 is TGTGCCAGCAGCAGCCGGGACAGGGCCACCGGGGAGCTGTTTTTT. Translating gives CASSSRDRATGELFF. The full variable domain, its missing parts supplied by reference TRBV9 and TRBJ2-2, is DSGVTQTPKHLITATGQRVTLRCSPRSGDLSVYWYQQSLDQGLQFLIQYYNGEERAKGNILERFSAQQFPDLHSELNLSSLELGDSALYFCASSSRDRATGELFFGEGSRLTVL.

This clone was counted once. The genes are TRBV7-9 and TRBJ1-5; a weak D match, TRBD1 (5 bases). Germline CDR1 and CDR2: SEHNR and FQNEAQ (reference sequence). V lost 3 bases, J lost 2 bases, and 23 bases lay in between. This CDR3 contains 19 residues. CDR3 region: CASSLSGTDYRFGNQPQHF. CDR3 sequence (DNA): TGTGCCAGCAGCTTGAGCGGGACGGATTATAGGTTTGGCAATCAGCCCCAGCATTTT. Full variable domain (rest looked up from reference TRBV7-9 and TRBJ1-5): DTGVSQNPRHKITKRGQNVTFRCDPISEHNRLYWYRQTLGQGPEFLTYFQNEAQLEKSRLLSDRFSAERPKGSFSTLEIQRTEQGDSAMYLCASSLSGTDYRFGNQPQHFGDGTRLSIL.

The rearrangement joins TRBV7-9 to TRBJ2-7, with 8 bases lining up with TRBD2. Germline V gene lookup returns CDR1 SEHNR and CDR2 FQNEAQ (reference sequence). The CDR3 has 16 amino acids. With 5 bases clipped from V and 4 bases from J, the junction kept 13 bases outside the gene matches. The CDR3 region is CASSHPTSGGAYEQYF. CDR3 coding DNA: TGTGCCAGCAGCCACCCCACTAGCGGAGGCGCGTACGAGCAGTACTTC.

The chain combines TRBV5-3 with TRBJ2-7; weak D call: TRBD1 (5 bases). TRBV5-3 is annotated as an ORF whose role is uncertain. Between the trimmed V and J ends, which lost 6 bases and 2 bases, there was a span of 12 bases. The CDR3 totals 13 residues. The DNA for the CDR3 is TGTGCCAGAATCGGACACCAGACCTACGAGCAGTACTTC. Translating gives CARIGHQTYEQYF.

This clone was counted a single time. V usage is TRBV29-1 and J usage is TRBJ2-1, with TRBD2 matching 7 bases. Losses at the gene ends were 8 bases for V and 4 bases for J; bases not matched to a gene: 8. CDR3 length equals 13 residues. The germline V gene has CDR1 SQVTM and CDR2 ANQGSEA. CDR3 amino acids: CSTRLAAYNEQFF. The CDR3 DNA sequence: TGCAGCACCCGTCTAGCGGCGTACAATGAGCAGTTCTTC.

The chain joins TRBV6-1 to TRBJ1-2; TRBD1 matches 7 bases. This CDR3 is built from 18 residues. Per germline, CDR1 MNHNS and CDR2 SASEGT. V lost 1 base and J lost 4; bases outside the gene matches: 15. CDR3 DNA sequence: TGTGCCAGCAGTGAAGTTTGGACAGGAATAACGCAGATCTATGGCTACACCTTC. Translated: CASSEVWTGITQIYGYTF.